This T cell receptor beta chain was found in a study of T cell repertoires in MIS-A myocarditis. Germline V gene sequence: CDR1 ENHRY, CDR2 SYGVKD. Trimming pared 6 bases from V and 4 bases from J, leaving 21 bases between. The CDR3 loop spans 16 amino acids. Clones were sequenced by immunoSEQ multiplex PCR, and TCRdb holds only the in-frame ones, with some missing. The table has about 11,000 clones, roughly 80% seen once. The chain has TRBV10-3 and TRBJ1-1; D may be TRBD1 (6 bases). Sequenced material: right ventricle heart tissue obtained at autopsy. This TCR was recovered from a man between 18 and 29 years old with fulminant myocarditis from multisystem inflammatory syndrome in adults (MIS-A) after COVID-19. CDR3 sequence (DNA): TGTGCCATCAGAGACGATCCAACAGGGCTCGGCACTGAAGCTTTCTTT. Translating gives CAIRDDPTGLGTEAFF.